The T cell receptor beta chain described here comes from a study of Ad26.COV2.S vaccination and SARS-CoV-2 variants. The germline V gene has CDR1 MNHEY and CDR2 SVGEGT. The CDR3 has 13 amino acids. V was clipped by 5 bases and J by 4 bases, with 11 bases between them. Documented treatment: around 19 received Ad26.COV2.S at low or high dose, single or two shots; roughly five received placebo; per-sample allocation not given. The samples were gathered on day 63 after the first injection of vaccine or placebo. Whoever gave the sample was an adult aged 18-55 years in Boston. Method: immunoSEQ multiplex PCR; TCRdb's copy keeps in-frame clones and lacks some. The table lists 290,000 or so clones, 87% of them singletons.

Material: peripheral blood, obtained in a trial of Ad26.COV2.S vaccine versus placebo. The chain links TRBV6-2 or TRBV6-3 to TRBJ1-2; D possibly corresponds to TRBD1 (5 bases). The source is a person aged 18-60 years who received the Ad26.COV2.S COVID-19 vaccine or a placebo. As DNA, the CDR3 is TGTGCCAGCAGTCGGGACCCTCCCTATGGCTACACCTTC. Amino acid sequence: CASSRDPPYGYTF.